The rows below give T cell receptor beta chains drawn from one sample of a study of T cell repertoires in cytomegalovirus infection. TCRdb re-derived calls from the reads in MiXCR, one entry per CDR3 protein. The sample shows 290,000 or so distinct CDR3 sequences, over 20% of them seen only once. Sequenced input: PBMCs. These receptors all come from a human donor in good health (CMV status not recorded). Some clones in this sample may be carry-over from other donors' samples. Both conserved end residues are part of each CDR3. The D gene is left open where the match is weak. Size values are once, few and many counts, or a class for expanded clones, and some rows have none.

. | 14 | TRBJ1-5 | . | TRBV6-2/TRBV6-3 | CASSGVGSNQPQHF | TGTGCCAGCAGCGGGGTGGGTAGCAATCAGCCCCAGCATTTT
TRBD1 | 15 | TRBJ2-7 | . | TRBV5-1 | CASSLEPGQSYEQYF | TGCGCCAGCAGCTTGGAACCGGGACAGTCCTACGAGCAGTACTTC
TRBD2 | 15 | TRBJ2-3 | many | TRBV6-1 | CATSGLAGSTDTQYF | TGTGCCACCTCCGGACTAGCGGGTAGCACAGATACGCAGTATTTT
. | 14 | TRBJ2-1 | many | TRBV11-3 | CASSQLSTYNEQFF | TGTGCCAGCAGCCAACTAAGTACCTACAATGAGCAGTTCTTC
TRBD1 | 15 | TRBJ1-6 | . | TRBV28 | CASKGMDRENSPLHF | TGTGCCAGCAAAGGGATGGACAGGGAAAATTCACCCCTCCACTTT
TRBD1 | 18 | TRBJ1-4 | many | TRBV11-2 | CASSSQTGTGILEEKLFF | TGTGCCAGCAGCTCGCAAACCGGGACAGGGATTCTGGAGGAAAAACTGTTTTTT
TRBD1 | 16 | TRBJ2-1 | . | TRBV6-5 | CASSYFYPGTGNEQFF | TGTGCCAGCAGTTACTTTTATCCCGGGACAGGGAATGAGCAGTTCTTC
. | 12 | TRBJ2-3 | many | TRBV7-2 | CASRVVTDTQYF | TGTGCCAGCAGGGTCGTCACAGATACGCAGTATTTT
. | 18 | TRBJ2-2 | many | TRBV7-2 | CASSLTVKVGDGTGELFF | TGTGCCAGCAGCTTAACGGTGAAAGTGGGGGACGGCACCGGGGAGCTGTTTTTT
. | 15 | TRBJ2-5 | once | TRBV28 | CASSLAGSFQETQYF | TGTGCCAGCAGTTTGGCTGGATCATTCCAAGAGACCCAGTACTTC
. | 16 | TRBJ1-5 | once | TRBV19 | CASSIGRGGGNQPQHF | TGTGCCAGTAGTATCGGACGAGGAGGGGGCAATCAGCCCCAGCATTTT
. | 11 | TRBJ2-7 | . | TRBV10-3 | CAIPGSHEQYF | TGTGCCATCCCAGGGTCTCACGAGCAGTACTTC
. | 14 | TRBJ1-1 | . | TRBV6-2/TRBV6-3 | CASSYRRYDTEAFF | TGTGCCAGCAGTTACAGGCGTTATGACACTGAAGCTTTCTTT
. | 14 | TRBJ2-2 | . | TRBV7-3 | CASSSNRDTGELFF | TGTGCCAGCAGCTCAAACAGGGATACCGGGGAGCTGTTTTTT
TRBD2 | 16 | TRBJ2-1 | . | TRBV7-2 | CASSLAFSGRLDEQFF | TGTGCCAGCAGCTTAGCTTTTAGCGGGAGGTTGGATGAGCAGTTCTTC
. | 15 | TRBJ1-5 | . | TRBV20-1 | CSATPGGQGGQPQHF | TGCAGTGCTACCCCGGGAGGGCAGGGAGGTCAGCCCCAGCATTTT
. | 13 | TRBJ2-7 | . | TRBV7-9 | CASSSTRAYEQYF | TGTGCCAGCAGCTCAACCCGGGCCTACGAGCAGTACTTC
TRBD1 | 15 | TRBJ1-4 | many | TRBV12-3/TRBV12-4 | CASSTGQGASEKLFF | TGTGCCAGCAGTACCGGACAGGGGGCTTCTGAAAAACTGTTTTTT
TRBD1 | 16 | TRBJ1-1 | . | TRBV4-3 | CASSHERTGRRTEAFF | TGCGCCAGCAGCCACGAGAGGACAGGGAGGAGGACTGAAGCTTTCTTT
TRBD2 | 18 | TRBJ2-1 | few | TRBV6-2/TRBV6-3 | CASSYSLRTSGREDEQFF | TGTGCCAGCAGTTACTCACTCCGGACTAGCGGGAGGGAGGATGAGCAGTTCTTC
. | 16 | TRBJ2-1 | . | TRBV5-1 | CASSLAPTSSYNEQFF | TGCGCCAGCAGCTTGGCGCCTACGAGCTCCTACAATGAGCAGTTCTTC
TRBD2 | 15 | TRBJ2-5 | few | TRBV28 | CASTLGGAREGPQYF | TGTGCCAGCACCCTTGGTGGGGCGCGGGAGGGCCCCCAGTACTTC
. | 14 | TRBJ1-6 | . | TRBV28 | CASTPYGPASPLHF | TGTGCCAGCACTCCTTATGGCCCTGCTTCACCCCTCCACTTT
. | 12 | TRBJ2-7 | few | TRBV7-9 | CASSSVPYEQYF | TGTGCCAGCAGCTCGGTACCCTACGAGCAGTACTTC
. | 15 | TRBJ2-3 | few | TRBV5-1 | CASSLEGSPTSTQYF | TGCGCCAGCAGCTTGGAGGGAAGTCCAACTAGTACGCAGTATTTT
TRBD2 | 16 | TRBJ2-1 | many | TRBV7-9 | CASSLGGGRALNEQFF | TGTGCCAGCAGCTTAGGAGGCGGGAGGGCCCTGAATGAGCAGTTCTTC
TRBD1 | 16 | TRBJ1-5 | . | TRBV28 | CASPPGLQGAQQPQHF | TGTGCCAGTCCTCCGGGACTACAGGGGGCACAACAGCCCCAGCATTTT
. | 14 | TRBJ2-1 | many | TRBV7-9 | CASSSISRLDEQFF | TGTGCCAGCAGCTCCATTTCTAGACTAGATGAGCAGTTCTTC
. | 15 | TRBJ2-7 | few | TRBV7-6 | CASSTGPPGPYEQYF | TGTGCCAGCAGCACCGGACCTCCAGGTCCCTACGAGCAGTACTTC
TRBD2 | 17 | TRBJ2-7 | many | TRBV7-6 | CASSTIAGGPSSYEQYF | TGTGCCAGCAGCACGATAGCGGGAGGGCCCTCGTCCTACGAGCAGTACTTC
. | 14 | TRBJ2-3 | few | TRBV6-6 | CASSLGSDTDTQYF | TGTGCCAGCAGTCTCGGGTCGGACACAGATACGCAGTATTTT
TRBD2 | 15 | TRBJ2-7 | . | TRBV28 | CASTPPGRVSGEQYF | TGTGCCAGCACCCCGCCCGGGAGGGTCTCGGGGGAGCAGTACTTC
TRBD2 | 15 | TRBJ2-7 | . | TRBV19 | CASRRTSGSIHEQYF | TGTGCCAGTAGACGGACTAGCGGGAGTATCCACGAGCAGTACTTC
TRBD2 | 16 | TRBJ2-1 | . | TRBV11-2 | CASSERLAGDQNEQFF | TGTGCCAGCAGCGAGCGACTAGCGGGAGATCAGAATGAGCAGTTCTTC
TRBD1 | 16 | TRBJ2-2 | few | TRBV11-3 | CASSLETTGSPGELFF | TGTGCCAGCAGCTTAGAGACGACAGGGTCCCCCGGGGAGCTGTTTTTT
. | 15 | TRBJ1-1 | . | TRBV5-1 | CASSLELTWRTEAFF | TGCGCCAGCAGCTTGGAACTGACCTGGCGGACTGAAGCTTTCTTT
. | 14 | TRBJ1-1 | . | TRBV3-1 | CASSHPNWNTEAFF | TGTGCCAGCAGCCACCCAAACTGGAACACTGAAGCTTTCTTT
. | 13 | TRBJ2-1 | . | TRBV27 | CASSLFLGYEQFF | TGTGCCAGCAGTTTGTTTTTGGGGTATGAGCAGTTCTTC
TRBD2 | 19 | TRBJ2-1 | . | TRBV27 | CASSLRSDFGRTSYNEQFF | TGTGCCAGCAGTTTACGGAGTGATTTCGGGAGGACCTCCTACAATGAGCAGTTCTTC
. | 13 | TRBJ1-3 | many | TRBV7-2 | CASSVGRENTIYF | TGTGCCAGCAGCGTGGGGCGAGAAAACACCATATATTTT
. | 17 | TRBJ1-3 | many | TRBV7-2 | CASSLVGTPGSGNTIYF | TGTGCCAGCAGCTTAGTCGGGACTCCAGGGTCTGGAAACACCATATATTTT
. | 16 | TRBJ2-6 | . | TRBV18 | CASSPPTASGANVLTF | TGTGCCAGCTCACCACCGACAGCTTCTGGGGCCAACGTCCTGACTTTC
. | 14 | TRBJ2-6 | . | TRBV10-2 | CASRTTSGANVLTF | TGCGCCAGCAGGACTACATCTGGGGCCAACGTCCTGACTTTC
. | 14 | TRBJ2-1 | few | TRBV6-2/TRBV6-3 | CASSYTGPYNEQFF | TGTGCCAGCAGTTACACGGGTCCTTACAATGAGCAGTTCTTC
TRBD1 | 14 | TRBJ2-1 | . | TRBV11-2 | CASSRDRAANEQFF | TGTGCCAGCAGCCGGGACAGGGCAGCGAATGAGCAGTTCTTC
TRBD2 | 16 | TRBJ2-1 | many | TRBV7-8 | CASIPPGGRGINEQFF | TGTGCCAGCATCCCCCCCGGCGGGAGAGGGATCAATGAGCAGTTCTTC
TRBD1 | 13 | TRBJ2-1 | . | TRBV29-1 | CSVKWDRGHEQFF | TGCAGCGTTAAATGGGACAGAGGACATGAGCAGTTCTTC
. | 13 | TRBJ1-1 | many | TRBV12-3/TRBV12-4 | CASSFTGNTEAFF | TGTGCCAGCAGCTTCACAGGGAACACTGAAGCTTTCTTT
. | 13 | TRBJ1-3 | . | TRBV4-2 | CASWEAPGNTIYF | TGTGCCAGCTGGGAGGCCCCTGGAAACACCATATATTTT
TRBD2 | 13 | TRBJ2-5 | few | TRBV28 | CASRGRDWETQYF | TGTGCCAGCCGGGGGAGGGATTGGGAGACCCAGTACTTC
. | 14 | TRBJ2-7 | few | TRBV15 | CATSTGLSSYEQYF | TGTGCCACCAGCACAGGACTGTCCTCCTACGAGCAGTACTTC
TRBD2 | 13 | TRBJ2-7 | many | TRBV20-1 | CSARRAGGGEQYF | TGCAGTGCTAGAAGGGCGGGAGGGGGCGAGCAGTACTTC
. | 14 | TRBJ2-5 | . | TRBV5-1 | CASSEQGLEETQYF | TGCGCCAGCAGCGAACAGGGACTTGAAGAGACCCAGTACTTC